This TCR beta chain was recorded in a study of CD8+CD57+ T cells in acquired aplastic anemia. Researchers used genomic DNA as the template to profile TCR beta VDJ and CDR3. TCRdb re-called the reads with MiXCR, one entry per CDR3 protein. This table has about 160,000 distinct CDR3 sequences, 40% to 50% appearing once. Broader study findings: Shared by patients and controls, almost 30 CD8+ CDR3s were abundant in patients.

This clonotype was seen ten or more times. What it binds is not known. Individuals selected for sequencing had exhibited CD8+CD57+ cell expansion on flow cytometry. Patients were treatment-naive when blood was sampled. This receptor was taken from a human donor with aplastic anemia. Sample: sorted CD4+, CD8+, or CD8+CD57+ T cells (not recorded which) from PBMCs.

CDR3 amino acids: CASSLRPGGTNTEAFF. CDR3 nucleotides: TGTGCCAGCAGCTTACGCCCAGGGGGAACGAACACTGAAGCTTTCTTT. The genes are TRBV7-8 and TRBJ1-1, with TRBD1 matching over 7 bases. The V segment lost 2 bases and the J segment 1 base; nucleotides outside the gene matches: 7. Germline V CDR1 and CDR2: SGHVS, FQNEAQ. The length of the CDR3 is 16 residues.